This T cell receptor beta chain came from a study of neoadjuvant anti-PD-1 for oral cavity cancer. Study-level points and caveats: Pretreatment Treg/Th17 ratio correlated inversely with post-treatment tumor clonality.

This CDR3 spans 15 amino acids. CDR1 and CDR2 from the germline V gene are LNHNV and YYDKDF (reference sequence). Trimming shortened V by 0 bases and J by 6 bases, and 15 bases separated the two germline ends. The table came from immunoSEQ multiplex PCR; TCRdb's copy has only in-frame clones and leaves some out. The sample carries approximately 74,000 clones, roughly 80% recorded once. As to this clone: Antigen unknown.

The TCR sequence derives from a person aged 35-80 years with oral cavity squamous cell carcinoma. Here the sequenced sample was PBMCs, taken before nivolumab (anti-PD-1) treatment. The rearrangement links TRBV15 to TRBJ2-7; the D gene could be TRBD1 or TRBD2 (6 bases each). CDR3 sequence (DNA): TGTGCCACCAGCAGAGACAGGGGCGAGGGGGGCGAGCAGTACTTC. It is translated as CATSRDRGEGGEQYF.